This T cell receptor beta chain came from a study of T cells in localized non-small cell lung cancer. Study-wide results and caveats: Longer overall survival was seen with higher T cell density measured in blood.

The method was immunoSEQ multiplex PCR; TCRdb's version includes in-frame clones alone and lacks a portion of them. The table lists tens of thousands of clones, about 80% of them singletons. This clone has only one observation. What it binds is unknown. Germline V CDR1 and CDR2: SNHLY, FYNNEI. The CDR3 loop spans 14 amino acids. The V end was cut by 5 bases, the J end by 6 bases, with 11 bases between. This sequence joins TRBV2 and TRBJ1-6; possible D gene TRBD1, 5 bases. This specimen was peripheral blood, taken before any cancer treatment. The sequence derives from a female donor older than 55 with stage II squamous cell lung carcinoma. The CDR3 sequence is CASSSGTVNSPLHF. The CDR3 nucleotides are TGTGCCAGCAGTTCCGGGACGGTTAATTCACCCCTCCACTTT.